The 3 T cell receptor beta chains below all came from one sample that was sequenced in a study of blood T cell repertoires in COVID-19. The table came from immunoSEQ multiplex PCR; TCRdb's copy has only in-frame clones and leaves some out. The table shows around 430,000 clones, with 88% occurring only once. The sequenced material came from peripheral blood. Receptors were obtained from a woman in her forties or fifties with COVID-19, enrolled during active disease.

This clone was counted a single time. This chain joins TRBV7-6 and TRBJ2-2; tentatively, D is TRBD2 (6 bases). The CDR3 covers 15 residues. Trimming removed 1 base from V and 4 bases from J, with 10 bases in between. Germline CDR1 and CDR2: SGHVS and FNYEAQ. The CDR3 sequence: CASSLGHGGTGELFF. CDR3 DNA: TGTGCCAGCAGCTTAGGGCACGGGGGCACCGGGGAGCTGTTTTTT.

The chain is built from TRBV2 and TRBJ2-7, with 7 bases aligning to TRBD1. The CDR3 runs 15 residues. Per germline, CDR1 SNHLY and CDR2 FYNNEI. The trim removed 4 bases at V and 4 bases at J, leaving 10 bases unmatched. CDR3 coding DNA: TGTGCCAGCAGTGGGCTGGAAGGGGGCCTTTACGAGCAGTACTTC. Protein: CASSGLEGGLYEQYF. Looking up the rest from reference TRBV2 and TRBJ2-7 gives the full variable domain: EPEVTQTPSHQVTQMGQEVILRCVPISNHLYFYWYRQILGQKVEFLVSFYNNEISEKSEIFDDQFSVERPDGSNFTLKIRSTKLEDSAMYFCASSGLEGGLYEQYFGPGTRLTVT.

The CDR3 nucleotides read TGTGCCAGCGAATCGGGGCGGGGCGGGACCTACGAGCAGTACTTC. Protein: CASESGRGGTYEQYF. The genes are TRBV28 and TRBJ2-7; TRBD2 is a possible D gene (6 bases). V gave up 8 bases and J gave up 2 bases, with 19 bases separating them. Germline V gene data show CDR1 as MDHEN and CDR2 as SYDVKM. The CDR3 spans 15 residues.